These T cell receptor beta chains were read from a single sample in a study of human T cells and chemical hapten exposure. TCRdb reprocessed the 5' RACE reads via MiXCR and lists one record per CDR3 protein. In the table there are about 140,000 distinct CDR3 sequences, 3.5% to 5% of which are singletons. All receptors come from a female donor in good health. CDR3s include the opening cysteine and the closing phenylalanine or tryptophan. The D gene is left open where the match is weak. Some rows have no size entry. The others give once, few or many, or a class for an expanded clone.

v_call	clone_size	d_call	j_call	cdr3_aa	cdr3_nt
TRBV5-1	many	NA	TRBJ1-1	CASSDSRSTEAFF	TGCGCCAGCAGCGACTCCAGGAGCACTGAAGCTTTCTTT
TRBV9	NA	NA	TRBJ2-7	CASSADSPPKIYEQYF	TGTGCCAGCAGCGCGGACTCCCCGCCGAAGATCTACGAGCAGTACTTC
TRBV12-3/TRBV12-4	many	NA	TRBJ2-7	CASRLGPSYEQYF	TGTGCCAGCAGACTGGGACCGTCCTACGAGCAGTACTTC
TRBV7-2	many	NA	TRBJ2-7	CASSLRAETYEQYF	TGTGCCAGCAGCTTACGGGCAGAGACCTACGAGCAGTACTTC
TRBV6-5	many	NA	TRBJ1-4	CASSYSNPATNEKLFF	TGTGCCAGCAGTTACTCGAACCCTGCAACTAATGAAAAACTGTTTTTT
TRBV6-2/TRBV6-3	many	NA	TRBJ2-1	CASSYSIRGAGNEQFF	TGTGCCAGCAGTTACTCGATCCGGGGGGCCGGCAATGAGCAGTTCTTC
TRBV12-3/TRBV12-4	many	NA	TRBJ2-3	CASSPGVGKGYTQYF	TGTGCCAGCAGCCCCGGGGTAGGGAAGGGCTATACGCAGTATTTT
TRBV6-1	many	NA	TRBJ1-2	CASSEGLGRRLEGYTF	TGTGCCAGCAGTGAAGGTTTGGGCAGGAGACTAGAGGGCTACACCTTC
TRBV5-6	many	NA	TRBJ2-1	CASSFPDESSYNEQFF	TGTGCCAGCAGCTTTCCGGACGAGAGCTCCTACAATGAGCAGTTCTTC
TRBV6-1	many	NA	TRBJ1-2	CASSEQARGGYTF	TGTGCCAGCAGTGAACAGGCGCGGGGCGGCTACACCTTC
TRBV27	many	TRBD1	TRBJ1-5	CASSTQGVGNQPQHF	TGTGCCAGCAGTACACAGGGGGTCGGCAATCAGCCCCAGCATTTT
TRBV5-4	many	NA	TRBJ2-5	CASSPGLVQGETQYF	TGTGCCAGCAGCCCAGGACTAGTTCAGGGGGAGACCCAGTACTTC
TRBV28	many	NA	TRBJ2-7	CASTRDFYEQYF	TGTGCCAGCACAAGGGACTTCTACGAGCAGTACTTC
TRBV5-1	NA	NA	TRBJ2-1	CASSDGTASLDHNEQFF	TGCGCCAGCAGCGACGGGACGGCTTCATTAGACCACAATGAGCAGTTCTTC
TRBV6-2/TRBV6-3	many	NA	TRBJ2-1	CASNPRDRPGHEQFF	TGTGCCAGCAACCCCCGGGACCGGCCGGGACATGAGCAGTTCTTC
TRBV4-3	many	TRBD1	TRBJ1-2	CASSQAWTGGVYGYTF	TGCGCCAGCAGCCAAGCGTGGACAGGGGGGGTCTATGGCTACACCTTC
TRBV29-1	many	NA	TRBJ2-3	CSVVLGDTDTQYF	TGCAGCGTTGTTTTGGGGGACACAGATACGCAGTATTTT
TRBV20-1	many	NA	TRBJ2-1	CSASGGGEQFF	TGCAGTGCTTCTGGAGGTGGTGAGCAGTTCTTC